What follows are 14 T cell receptor beta chains derived from one specimen sequenced in a study of T cell changes during pregnancy in multiple sclerosis. TCRdb's copy holds only in-frame clones and misses some; the assay was immunoSEQ multiplex PCR. The profile shows about 60,000 clones, less than 95% of them singletons. Source: peripheral blood, taken in the third trimester of pregnancy. The source is a female donor in good health, enrolled as a control in a pregnancy study.

The rearrangement uses TRBV6-1 and TRBJ1-3; tentatively, D is TRBD1 (6 bases). V lost 3 bases and J lost 2, with 14 bases in between. The V gene's germline CDR1 is MNHNS and CDR2 SASEGT. The CDR3 length is 16 residues. The CDR3 DNA follows: TGTGCCAGCAGTGAGGGTTGGGGGGGCACTGGAAACACCATATATTTT. This translates into CASSEGWGGTGNTIYF.

The chain uses TRBV2 and TRBJ2-7, with 8 bases lining up with TRBD2. The germline gives CDR1 SNHLY, CDR2 FYNNEI. There are 16 residues in the CDR3. Trimming at V came to 3 bases and at J to 0 bases, leaving 7 bases not matched to a gene. The CDR3 DNA reads TGTGCCAGCAGTGACCCCGGGACTAGACGCTCCTACGAGCAGTACTTC. Amino acid sequence: CASSDPGTRRSYEQYF.

CDR3 region: CASTQTSGTDTQYF. DNA for the CDR3: TGTGCCAGCACCCAGACTAGCGGCACAGATACGCAGTATTTT. The genes are TRBV9 and TRBJ2-3, with 8 positions matching TRBD2. The V gene end was trimmed by 6 bases and the J gene end by 1 base; junction bases not matched to a gene: 4. The CDR3 totals 14 residues. The germline CDR1 and CDR2 sequences are SGDLS and YYNGEE. Using reference TRBV9 and TRBJ2-3 for the parts outside the CDR3, the full variable domain is DSGVTQTPKHLITATGQRVTLRCSPRSGDLSVYWYQQSLDQGLQFLIQYYNGEERAKGNILERFSAQQFPDLHSELNLSSLELGDSALYFCASTQTSGTDTQYFGPGTRLTVL.

The rearrangement links TRBV5-1 to TRBJ2-2; 13 bases are a match to TRBD2. Germline values: CDR1 SGHRS, CDR2 YFSETQ. This CDR3 contains 18 residues. The junction had 8 bases not matched to a gene; V was cut back by 4 bases and J by 2 bases. CDR3: CASSRKGTSGTNTGELFF. The CDR3 region has the DNA TGCGCCAGCAGCCGCAAAGGGACTAGCGGGACCAACACCGGGGAGCTGTTTTTT.

The chain employs TRBV10-3 and TRBJ2-1; the match to TRBD2 covers 9 bases. Germline lookup yields CDR1 ENHRY and CDR2 SYGVKD. The CDR3 sequence is 17 residues long. Trimming at V came to 0 bases and at J to 3 bases, leaving 6 bases not matched to a gene. The CDR3 protein is CAISESMASGDYNEQFF. The CDR3, as DNA: TGTGCCATCAGTGAGTCTATGGCTAGCGGGGACTACAATGAGCAGTTCTTC.

The chain is built from TRBV9 and TRBJ2-7, with 8 nucleotides matching TRBD1. CDR1 is SGDLS, CDR2 YYNGEE, per germline. V lost 0 bases, J lost 5 bases, and 7 bases stayed unmatched. The CDR3 length is 15 residues. CDR3 region: CASSVGTGSLHEQYF. CDR3 sequence (DNA): TGTGCCAGCAGCGTAGGGACAGGGTCTCTCCACGAGCAGTACTTC.

This chain joins TRBV7-8 and TRBJ1-5; possibly TRBD1 for D (6 bases). Trimming removed 5 bases at V and 0 bases at J, with 11 bases between. Germline-derived CDR1 and CDR2 are SGHVS and FQNEAQ. The CDR3 consists of 15 residues. The CDR3 coding sequence is TGTGCCAGCAGCGTCGGACAGTTTAGCAATCAGCCCCAGCATTTT. This gives the protein CASSVGQFSNQPQHF.

Only one count was recorded for this clone. The V call is TRBV25-1, the J call TRBJ1-2, with a weak D call TRBD1 (5 bases). V lost 4 bases and J lost 7, with 13 bases in between. Germline V CDR1 and CDR2: MGHDK, SYGVNS. This CDR3 region has 13 residues. The CDR3 loop reads CASSVGGFGGYTF. In DNA, the CDR3 is TGTGCCAGCAGTGTTGGGGGGTTTGGTGGCTACACCTTC.

V usage is TRBV30 and J usage is TRBJ1-1; D is possibly TRBD1 (6 bases). CDR1 GTSNPN and CDR2 SVGIG come from the germline V gene (reference sequence). V shed 7 bases and J shed 4 bases, with 16 bases lying between them. The CDR3 is 13 residues long. The CDR3 DNA reads as TGTGCCTCCAGACCCCAGGGGCCCACTGAAGCTTTCTTT. Translation: CASRPQGPTEAFF.

The rearrangement uses TRBV28 and TRBJ2-5, with TRBD2 matching 8 bases. The CDR3 spans 14 residues. V was pared by 3 bases and J by 7 bases, with 7 bases of the junction left unmatched. CDR1 and CDR2 (germline): MDHEN, SYDVKM. The CDR3 loop reads CASSFIREGGTQYF. The CDR3 DNA follows: TGTGCCAGCAGTTTCATCCGGGAGGGGGGGACCCAGTACTTC.

The chain combines TRBV7-2 with TRBJ2-3; D perhaps matches TRBD2 (5 bases). In germline, CDR1 is SGHTA, CDR2 FQGNSA. Trimming pared 5 bases from V and 5 bases from J, leaving 14 bases between. CDR3 size: 14 residues. The CDR3 nucleotides read TGTGCCAGCAGCATTGGACTCGGGGAAGATACGCAGTATTTT. It yields the protein CASSIGLGEDTQYF.

The sample holds one count of this clone. The chain couples TRBV10-3 to TRBJ1-1; D call uncertain. CDR1 is ENHRY and CDR2 is SYGVKD in the germline V gene. The CDR3 covers 13 residues. Deletions cut 2 bases from V and 1 base from J, with 5 bases between. The CDR3 region is CAISEEGNTEAFF. For the CDR3, the DNA is TGTGCCATCAGTGAGGAGGGGAACACTGAAGCTTTCTTT.

The chain joins TRBV14 to TRBJ1-1; possible D gene TRBD1, 5 bases. Germline V CDR1 and CDR2: SGHDN, FVKESK. This CDR3 comprises 15 residues. With 4 bases removed from V and 5 bases from J, the gap between germline ends came to 17 bases. In DNA, the CDR3 is TGTGCCAGCAGCCTCCCCGGGGGATTCAGGACTGAAGCTTTCTTT. It yields the protein CASSLPGGFRTEAFF.

This rearrangement joins TRBV19 to TRBJ1-1; D is uncertain. Germline CDR1 is LNHDA and CDR2 is SQIVND (reference sequence). This CDR3 is built from 13 residues. V was trimmed by 3 bases and J by 2 bases, leaving 7 bases between them. CDR3 loop: CASSISLNTEAFF. In DNA form, the CDR3 reads TGTGCCAGTAGTATTTCCTTAAACACTGAAGCTTTCTTT.